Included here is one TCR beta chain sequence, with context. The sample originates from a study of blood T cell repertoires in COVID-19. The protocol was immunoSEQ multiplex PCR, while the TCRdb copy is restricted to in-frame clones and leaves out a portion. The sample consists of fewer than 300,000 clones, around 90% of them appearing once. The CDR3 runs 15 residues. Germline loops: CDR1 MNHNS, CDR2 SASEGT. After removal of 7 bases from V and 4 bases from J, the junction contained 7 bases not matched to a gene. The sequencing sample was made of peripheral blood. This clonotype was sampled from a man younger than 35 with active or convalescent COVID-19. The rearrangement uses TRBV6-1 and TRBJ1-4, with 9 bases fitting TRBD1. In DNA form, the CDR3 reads TGTGCCAGCATCGGGACAGGGCCCCGTAATGAAAAACTGTTTTTT. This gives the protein CASIGTGPRNEKLFF.